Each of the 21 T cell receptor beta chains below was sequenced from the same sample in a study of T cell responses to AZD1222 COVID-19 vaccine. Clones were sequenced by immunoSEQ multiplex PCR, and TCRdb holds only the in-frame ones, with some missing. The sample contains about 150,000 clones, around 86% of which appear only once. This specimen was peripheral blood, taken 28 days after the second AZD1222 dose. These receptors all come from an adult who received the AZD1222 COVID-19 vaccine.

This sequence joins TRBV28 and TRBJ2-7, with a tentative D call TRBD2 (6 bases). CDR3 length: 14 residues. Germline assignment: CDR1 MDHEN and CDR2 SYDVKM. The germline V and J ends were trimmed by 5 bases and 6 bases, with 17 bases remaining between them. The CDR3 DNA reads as TGTGCCAGCAGTCCCCCTAGCCGGAGGGTCGAGCAGTACTTC. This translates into CASSPPSRRVEQYF.

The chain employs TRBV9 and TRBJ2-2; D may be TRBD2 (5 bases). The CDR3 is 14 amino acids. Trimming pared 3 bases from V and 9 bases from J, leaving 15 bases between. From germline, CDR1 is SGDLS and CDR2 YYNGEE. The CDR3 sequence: CASSAPPRDRELFF. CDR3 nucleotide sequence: TGTGCCAGCAGCGCCCCGCCTCGGGATAGGGAGCTGTTTTTT.

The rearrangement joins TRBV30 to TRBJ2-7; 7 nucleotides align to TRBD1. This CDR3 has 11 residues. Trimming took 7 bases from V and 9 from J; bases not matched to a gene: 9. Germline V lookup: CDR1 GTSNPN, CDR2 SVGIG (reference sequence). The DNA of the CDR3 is TGTGCCTCCGGACAGGTGTTGAGGCAGTACTTC. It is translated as CASGQVLRQYF.

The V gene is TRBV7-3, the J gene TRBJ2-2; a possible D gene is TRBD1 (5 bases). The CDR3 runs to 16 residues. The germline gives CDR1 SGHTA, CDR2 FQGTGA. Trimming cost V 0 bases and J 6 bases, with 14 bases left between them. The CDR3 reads CASSLTGASKPGELFF. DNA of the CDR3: TGTGCCAGCAGCTTAACAGGGGCTTCGAAGCCCGGGGAGCTGTTTTTT.

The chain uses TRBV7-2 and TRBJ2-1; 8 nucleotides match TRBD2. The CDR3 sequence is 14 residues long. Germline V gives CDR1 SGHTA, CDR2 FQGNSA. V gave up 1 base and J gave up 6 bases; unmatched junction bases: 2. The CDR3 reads CASSLVLAGNEQFF. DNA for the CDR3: TGTGCCAGCAGCTTAGTTCTAGCGGGCAATGAGCAGTTCTTC.

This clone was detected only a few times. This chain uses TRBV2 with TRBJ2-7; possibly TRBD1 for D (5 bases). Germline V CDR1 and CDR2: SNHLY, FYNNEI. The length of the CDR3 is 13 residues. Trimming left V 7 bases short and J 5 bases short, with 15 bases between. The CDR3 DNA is TGTGCCAGCATGGGGCGCGGCGGCGACGAGCAGTACTTC. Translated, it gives CASMGRGGDEQYF.

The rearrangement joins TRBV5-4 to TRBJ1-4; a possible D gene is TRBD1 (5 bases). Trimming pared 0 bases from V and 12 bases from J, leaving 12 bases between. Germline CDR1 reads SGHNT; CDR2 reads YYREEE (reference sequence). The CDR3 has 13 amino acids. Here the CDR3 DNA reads TGTGCCAGCAGCTTGGGTCGCCAGGGAGAACTGTTTTTT. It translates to CASSLGRQGELFF.

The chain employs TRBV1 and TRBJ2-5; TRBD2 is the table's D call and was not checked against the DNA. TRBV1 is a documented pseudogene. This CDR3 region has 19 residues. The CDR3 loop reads CTSSQDKRMGAGVRETQYF. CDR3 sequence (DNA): TGCACCAGCAGCCAAGATAAGAGAATGGGAGCGGGAGTTCGGGAGACCCAGTACTTC.

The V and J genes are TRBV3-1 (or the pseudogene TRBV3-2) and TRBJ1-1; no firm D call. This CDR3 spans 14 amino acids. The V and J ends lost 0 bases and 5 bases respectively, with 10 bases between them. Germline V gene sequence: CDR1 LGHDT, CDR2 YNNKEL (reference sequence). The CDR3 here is CASSQDKPRTEAFF. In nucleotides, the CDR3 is TGTGCCAGCAGCCAAGATAAACCACGGACTGAAGCTTTCTTT.

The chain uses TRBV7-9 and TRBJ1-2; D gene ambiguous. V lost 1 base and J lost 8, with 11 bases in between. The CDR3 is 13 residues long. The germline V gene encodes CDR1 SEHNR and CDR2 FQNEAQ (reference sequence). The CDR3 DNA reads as TGTGCCAGCAGCTTAGACTTTGACGGCGGCTACACCTTC. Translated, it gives CASSLDFDGGYTF.

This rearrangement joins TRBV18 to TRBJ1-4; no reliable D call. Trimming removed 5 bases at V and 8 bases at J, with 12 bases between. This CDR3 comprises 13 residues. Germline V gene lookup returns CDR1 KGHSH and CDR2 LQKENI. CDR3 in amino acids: CASSAGGGEKLFF. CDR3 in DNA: TGTGCCAGCTCAGCCGGAGGTGGCGAAAAACTGTTTTTT.

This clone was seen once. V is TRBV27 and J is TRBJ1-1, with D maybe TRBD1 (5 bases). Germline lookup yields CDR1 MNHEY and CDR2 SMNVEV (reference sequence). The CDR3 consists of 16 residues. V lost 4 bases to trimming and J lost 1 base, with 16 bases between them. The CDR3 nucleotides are TGTGCCAGCAGTTCGCGTTATCAGGGTGCGAACACTGAAGCTTTCTTT. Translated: CASSSRYQGANTEAFF.

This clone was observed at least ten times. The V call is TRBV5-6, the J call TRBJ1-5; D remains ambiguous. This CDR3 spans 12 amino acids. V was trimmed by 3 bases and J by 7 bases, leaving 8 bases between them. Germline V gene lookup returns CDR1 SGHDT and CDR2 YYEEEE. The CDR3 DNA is TGTGCCAGCAGCTCTCAGAACCAGCCCCAGCATTTT. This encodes CASSSQNQPQHF.

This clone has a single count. For the CDR3, the DNA is TGTGCCAGCAGCTGGGGGGCTAGCGGGACCTACGAGCAGTACTTC. It is translated as CASSWGASGTYEQYF. The chain joins TRBV7-8 to TRBJ2-7, with 9 nucleotides matching TRBD2. The germline CDR1 and CDR2 sequences are SGHVS and FQNEAQ. V trimming: 4 bases; J trimming: 2 bases; junction bases outside the gene matches: 6. CDR3 length equals 15 residues.

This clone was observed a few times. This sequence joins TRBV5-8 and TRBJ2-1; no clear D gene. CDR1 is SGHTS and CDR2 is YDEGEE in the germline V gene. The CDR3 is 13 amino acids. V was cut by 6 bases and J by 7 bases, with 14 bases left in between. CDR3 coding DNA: TGTGCCAGCACCCTAGGACCGATAAATGAGCAGTTCTTC. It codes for CASTLGPINEQFF.

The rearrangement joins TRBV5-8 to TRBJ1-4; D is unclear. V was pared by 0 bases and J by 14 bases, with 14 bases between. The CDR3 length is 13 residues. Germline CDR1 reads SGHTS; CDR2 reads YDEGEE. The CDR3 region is CASSLDKYERLFF. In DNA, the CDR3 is TGTGCCAGCAGCTTGGACAAGTACGAGCGGCTGTTTTTT.

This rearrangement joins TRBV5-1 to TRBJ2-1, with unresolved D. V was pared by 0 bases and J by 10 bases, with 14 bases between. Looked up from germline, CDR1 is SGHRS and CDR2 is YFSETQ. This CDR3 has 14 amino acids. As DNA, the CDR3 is TGCGCCAGCAGCTTGGGGGAACCAGTTTTGGAGCAGTTCTTC. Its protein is CASSLGEPVLEQFF.

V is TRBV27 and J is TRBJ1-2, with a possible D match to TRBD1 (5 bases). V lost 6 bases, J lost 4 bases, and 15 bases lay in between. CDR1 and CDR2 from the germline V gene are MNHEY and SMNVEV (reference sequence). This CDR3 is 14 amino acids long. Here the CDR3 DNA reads TGTGCCAGCAGCGACAGCCCGTCGGTCTATGGCTACACCTTC. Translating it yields CASSDSPSVYGYTF.

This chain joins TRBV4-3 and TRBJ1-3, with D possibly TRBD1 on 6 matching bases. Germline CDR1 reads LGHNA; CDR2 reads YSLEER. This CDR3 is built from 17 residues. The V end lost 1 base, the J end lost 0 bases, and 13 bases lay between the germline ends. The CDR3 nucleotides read TGCGCCAGCAGCCAAGCAAGGGGGTCGCGCTCTGGAAACACCATATATTTT. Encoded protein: CASSQARGSRSGNTIYF.

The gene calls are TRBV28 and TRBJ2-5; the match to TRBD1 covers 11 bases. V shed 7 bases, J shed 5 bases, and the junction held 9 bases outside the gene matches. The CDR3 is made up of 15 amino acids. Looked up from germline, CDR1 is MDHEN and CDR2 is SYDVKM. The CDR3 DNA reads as TGTGCCAGCACTCCGGGACAGGGGGTTTGGGAGACCCAGTACTTC. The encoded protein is CASTPGQGVWETQYF. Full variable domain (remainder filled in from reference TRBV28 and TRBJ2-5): DVKVTQSSRYLVKRTGEKVFLECVQDMDHENMFWYRQDPGLGLRLIYFSYDVKMKEKGDIPEGYSVSREKKERFSLILESASTNQTSMYLCASTPGQGVWETQYFGPGTRLLVL.

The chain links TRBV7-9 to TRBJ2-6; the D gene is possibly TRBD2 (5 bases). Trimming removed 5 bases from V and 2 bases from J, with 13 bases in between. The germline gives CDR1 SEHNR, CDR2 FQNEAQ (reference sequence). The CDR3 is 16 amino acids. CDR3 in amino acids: CASSQGLSPGANVLTF. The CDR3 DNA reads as TGTGCCAGCAGCCAAGGACTCTCCCCTGGGGCCAACGTCCTGACTTTC.